The next 14 T cell receptor beta chains were all read from a single sample in a study of blood T cells in healthy people across ages. With a J-beta primer mix and a sample-barcoded 5' primer, a second PCR ran about 7 to 11 cycles. TCRdb recomputed calls from the 5' RACE reads with MiXCR, one row per CDR3 protein. Of over 1,500,000 distinct CDR3 sequences in the sample, roughly 49% were seen once. The material sequenced was blood. These receptors came from a woman in her thirties or forties in good health.

The rearrangement links TRBV6-2 or TRBV6-3 to TRBJ2-5; 7 bases are shared with TRBD2. The end of the DNA is better explained by TRBJ2-7, so the J call may be wrong. This CDR3 is built from 15 residues. Looked up from germline, CDR1 is MNHEY and CDR2 is SVGEGT. DNA of the CDR3: TGTGCCAGCAGTTACCAGCGGGGAGACCTTTACGAGCAGTACTTC. Its protein product is CASSYQRGDLYEQYF.

The chain uses TRBV20-1 and TRBJ2-7, with 15 bases aligning to TRBD2. The CDR3 is made up of 15 amino acids. Trimming removed 0 bases from V and 10 bases from J; junction bases left unmatched: 7. The germline CDR1 and CDR2 sequences are DFQATT and SNEGSKA (reference sequence). CDR3 sequence reads: CSARDDGLAGGSQYF. The CDR3 coding sequence is TGCAGTGCTAGAGACGACGGACTAGCGGGAGGGTCCCAGTACTTC.

The chain carries TRBV20-1 and TRBJ2-1; possible D gene TRBD2, 6 bases. This CDR3 spans 14 amino acids. CDR1 and CDR2 (germline): DFQATT, SNEGSKA (reference sequence). Deletions cut 6 bases from V and 2 bases from J, with 14 bases between. The CDR3 here is CSARLGRTYNEQFF. CDR3 DNA sequence: TGCAGTGCAAGACTCGGGAGAACCTACAATGAGCAGTTCTTC.

Comment on this clonotype: One end of the junction varies from germline; a read error may be responsible. V is TRBV7-2 and J is TRBJ2-5; 9 bases fit TRBD2. The CDR3 length is 14 residues. Germline-derived CDR1 and CDR2 are SGHTA and FQGNSA. CDR3 DNA: TGTGCCAGCAGCGTAGCGGGGGCGGGGCAGACCCAGTACTTC. This translates into CASSVAGAGQTQYF.

This clonotype has at least ten counts. The chain joins TRBV29-1 to TRBJ2-1; D tentatively reads TRBD1 or TRBD2 (6 bases each). Trimming pared 0 bases from V and 8 bases from J, leaving 17 bases between. Germline CDR1 and CDR2: SQVTM and ANQGSEA. The CDR3 contains 15 residues. The CDR3 nucleotides read TGCAGCGTTGAAGAAGGGGCAGGGGAGGTGGATGAGCAGTTCTTC. As protein: CSVEEGAGEVDEQFF.

This clonotype was detected a few times. The CDR3 DNA is TGTGCCAGCAGTCCCCCCCTAGCGGGGGAGGGCACAGATACGCAGTATTTT. Protein product: CASSPPLAGEGTDTQYF. The chain has TRBV4-2 and TRBJ2-3; 10 nucleotides match TRBD2. CDR1 is LGHNA and CDR2 is YNFKEQ in the germline V gene. The CDR3 runs to 17 residues. Trimming cost V 6 bases and J 1 base; bases outside gene matches: 10.

J is TRBJ1-2 and V is TRBV10-3; tentatively, D is TRBD1 (5 bases). The germline V gene encodes CDR1 ENHRY and CDR2 SYGVKD. This CDR3 spans 14 amino acids. Trimming removed 4 bases from V and 1 base from J, with 10 bases in between. In nucleotides, the CDR3 is TGTGCCATCAGTGGGGCAGGGCTTAACTATGGCTACACCTTC. It codes for CAISGAGLNYGYTF.

The rearrangement uses TRBV20-1 and TRBJ2-7; 8 nucleotides match TRBD2. Losses at the gene ends were 3 bases for V and 1 base for J; bases not matched to a gene: 5. The CDR3 covers 14 residues. The germline V gene has CDR1 DFQATT and CDR2 SNEGSKA (reference sequence). As DNA, the CDR3 is TGCAGTGCTAGGGGTGGACTAGCATCCTACGAGCAGTACTTC. Translated, it gives CSARGGLASYEQYF.

The chain is built from TRBV20-1 and TRBJ2-3; D is possibly TRBD2 (5 bases). V was pared by 3 bases and J by 4 bases, with 11 bases between. Germline CDR1 reads DFQATT; CDR2 reads SNEGSKA (reference sequence). This CDR3 has 13 residues. The CDR3 protein is CSASRDSPDTQYF. The CDR3, as DNA: TGCAGTGCTAGCCGGGATTCCCCAGATACGCAGTATTTT.

The chain combines TRBV6-2 or TRBV6-3 with TRBJ2-5; 7 bases fit TRBD1. The length of the CDR3 is 15 residues. V lost 2 bases to trimming and J lost 1 base; unmatched junction nucleotides: 4. Germline V CDR1 and CDR2: MNHEY, SVGEGT. For the CDR3, the DNA is TGTGCCAGCAGTTACGATGGGACAGTCCAAGAGACCCAGTACTTC. Protein sequence: CASSYDGTVQETQYF.

A few counts support this clonotype. In nucleotides, the CDR3 is TGTGCCAGCAGCCGGGGTGAATGGCCTAGAAATTCACCCCTCCACTTT. Encoded protein: CASSRGEWPRNSPLHF. The chain joins TRBV4-2 to TRBJ1-6, with unresolved D. Germline assignment: CDR1 LGHNA and CDR2 YNFKEQ. The CDR3 consists of 16 residues. Trimming stripped 4 bases from V and 7 bases from J, with 17 bases between.

This chain links TRBV7-2 with TRBJ2-3; 14 bases line up with TRBD2. The germline V gene encodes CDR1 SGHTA and CDR2 FQGNSA. V dropped 5 bases and J dropped 8; count of bases not matched to a gene: 9. The length of the CDR3 is 16 residues. The CDR3 DNA follows: TGTGCCAGCAGCGAACAGACTAGCGGGGGGGCTGGTACGCAGTATTTT. Its protein product is CASSEQTSGGAGTQYF.

V usage is TRBV10-3 and J usage is TRBJ1-2; tentatively, D is TRBD1 (5 bases). This CDR3 has 13 residues. The V and J ends lost 7 bases and 8 bases respectively, with 17 bases between them. Germline V gives CDR1 ENHRY, CDR2 SYGVKD. CDR3 amino acids: CAITGRVSHGYTF. The CDR3 DNA sequence: TGTGCCATCACGGGGCGGGTCTCACACGGCTACACCTTC.

Here the CDR3 DNA reads TGTGCCAGCAGGCCTGGAGGGGGGATGAACACTGAAGCTTTCTTT. Translated: CASRPGGGMNTEAFF. This sequence joins TRBV9 and TRBJ1-1; maybe TRBD1 (6 bases). The ends were cut back, 5 bases at V and 0 bases at J, with 14 bases in the middle. Germline V gene lookup returns CDR1 SGDLS and CDR2 YYNGEE. The CDR3 runs to 15 residues.